This T cell receptor (beta chain) was sequenced during a study of shared clonotypes between healthy human individuals (dated by TCRdb to 2019 to 2021). About the investigation overall: Two women and a few men aged 18 to 49 years were included in the cohort. Each donor's leukapheresis produced roughly between about 0.8 and 8.9 billion PBMCs. Blood TCR repertoires of about 5 healthy adults were deeply sequenced to estimate repertoire size and the extent of clonotype sharing between individuals. Libraries were prepared and TCR repertoires were sequenced by different laboratories using diverse techniques, in order to increase sequencing depth and limit assay-specific biases. For each donor, three plates each were used for CD4 naive and CD4 memory, two plates were used for CD8 naive, and one plate was used for CD8 memory.

The donors were healthy, HIV-negative adults with no recently reported acute infections or vaccinations. Every donor was a Caucasian adult residing in Nashville, Tennessee, USA. CD4+ T cells were enriched by magnetic negative selection; naive cells were then positively selected on CD45RA, and the negative fraction formed the memory subset. After blood collection by leukapheresis, PBMCs were isolated using Ficoll-Histopaque density gradient centrifugation and then cryopreserved in the vapor phase of liquid nitrogen. Analytical flow cytometry was used to check the purity and quantity of each magnetically sorted T cell population. Each sorted fraction had its genomic DNA isolated and then quantified by UV absorbance on a Nanodrop 2000c. TCR CDR3 regions were amplified from genomic DNA by multiplex PCR using the deep immunoSEQ assay. For each cell subset, the extracted genomic DNA was distributed evenly across all wells of several immunoSEQ 96-well plates, and each plate served as one replicate. For sorted subsets, roughly 200 ng of genomic DNA, equivalent to roughly 33,000 T cell genomes, went into each replicate PCR. Purified libraries were measured with a Qubit 3.0 fluorometer, size-checked on a Bioanalyzer 2100, and measured again with the KAPA Library Quantification kit. Each immunoSEQ 96-well plate was sequenced on its own single-read 150-cycle Illumina NextSeq 550 flow cell. On the study's bioinformatics: Because only junctional sequences without quality scores were contained in the immunoSEQ output, filtering matching that applied to full-length reads could not be performed. To assign V/J genes and CDR3, sequences were annotated against IMGT germline references using PyIR, a Python wrapper for IgBLAST v1.9. Reads were filtered out if the reads had weak V/J assignments (E-value above 1e-6), no CDR3, stop codons, out-of-frame junctions, or ambiguous translated residues. V3J clonotypes were defined as sequences sharing an identical inferred V gene, J gene, and CDR3 amino acid sequence. To compute the percentage overlap between repertoires, the number of shared unique clonotypes was divided by the size of the smaller repertoire. Three approaches were used to assess repertoire richness: RTK rarefaction, the Chao1 estimator, and Recon v2.1 estimates of unobserved clonotypes. For all TCRbeta clonotypes obtained by the gDNA method from a handful of donors, generation probabilities were computed with OLGA. Drawn from immuneACCESS, this table holds only the in-frame rearrangements with V and J called that TCRdb kept. Clones are partly lost; checked studies trace under half to an unresolved V gene and leave the rest unexplained. V, J and clone size are taken as reported in that table, and D and trimming were inferred from the DNA itself. This sample has around 990,000 clones in its table, and roughly 80% of those were observed once. The leading ten clones occupy roughly 0.82% of the sample.

The germline V gene (reference sequence) provides CDR1 GTSNPN and CDR2 SVGIG. V is shortened by 0 bases, J by 4 bases, and the region joining them spans 16 bases. Including the terminal cysteine and phenylalanine, the CDR3 comprises 16 residues. Of the read, only the CDR3 DNA is kept; its 48 bases are in frame from base 1. This clone was detected only once. Its antigen is unknown. Base quality data are lacking; no much larger clone is found one base away. Here is what the overall study found, with its caveats: When several donors were compared, the shared fraction of clonotypes was about 5% for naive CD4, approximately 3.5% for naive CD8, roughly 2.5% for memory CD4, and 0.35% to 0.5% for memory CD8. Compared with non-shared clonotypes, clonotypes shared by all four sorted-subset donors had higher generation probabilities. Even with the large sequencing depth, rarefaction of the sorted-subset datasets indicated that sequencing was incomplete. The small number of donors limited the genetic and exposure-history diversity represented. Based on pairwise subsampling, the degree of clonotype sharing among donors was expected to be affected by sequencing depth. Sampling was restricted to blood, and TCR repertoires in tissue are likely to differ from TCR repertoires in blood. Naive subsets generally had larger estimated clonotype richness than memory subsets.

The clonotype comes from a man aged 18 to 30 in good health. Some clones in this sample may be carry-over from other donors' samples. This sequence uses TRBV30 and TRBJ2-1, with a tentative D gene TRBD2 over 6 matching bases. The sequenced sample consisted of memory CD4+ T cells from PBMCs. In light of the paper, this sample's cell subset or site label describes: CD45RA-negative fraction. The CDR3 protein sequence reads: CAWSVPVAAKYNEQFF. The nucleotides read TGTGCCTGGAGTGTTCCGGTAGCGGCAAAATACAATGAGCAGTTCTTC.